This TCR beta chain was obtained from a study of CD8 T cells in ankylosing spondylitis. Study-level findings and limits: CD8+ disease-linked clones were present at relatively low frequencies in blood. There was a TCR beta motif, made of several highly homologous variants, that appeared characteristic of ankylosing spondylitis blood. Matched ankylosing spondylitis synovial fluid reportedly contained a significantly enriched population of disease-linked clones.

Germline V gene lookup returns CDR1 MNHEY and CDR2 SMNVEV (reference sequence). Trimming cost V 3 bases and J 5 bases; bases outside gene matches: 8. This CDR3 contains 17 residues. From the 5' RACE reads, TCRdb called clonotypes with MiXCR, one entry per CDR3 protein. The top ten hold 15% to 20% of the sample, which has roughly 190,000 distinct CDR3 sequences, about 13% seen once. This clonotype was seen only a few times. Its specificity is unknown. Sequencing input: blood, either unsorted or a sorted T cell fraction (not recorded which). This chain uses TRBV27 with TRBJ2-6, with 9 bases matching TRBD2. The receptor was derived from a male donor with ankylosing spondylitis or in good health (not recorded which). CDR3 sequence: CASSLYSGSSRANVLTF. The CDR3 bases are TGTGCCAGCAGTTTGTATAGCGGGAGTTCCCGGGCCAACGTCCTGACTTTC.